Listed below are T cell receptor beta chains from one sample, sequenced in a study of T cell responses to AZD1222 COVID-19 vaccine. The method was immunoSEQ multiplex PCR; TCRdb's version includes in-frame clones alone and lacks a portion of them. The profile shows 120,000 to 150,000 clones, around 93% of them singletons. The sample consisted of peripheral blood, taken on day 0 of AZD1222 vaccination. The source is an adult in good health. CDR3s include the opening cysteine and the closing phenylalanine or tryptophan. The D gene is left open where the match is weak. Clone size is given for some rows only: seen once, a few or many times, or a class if the clone is expanded.

cdr3_nt,cdr3_aa,d_call,cdr3_length,j_call,v_call,clone_size
TGCGCCAGCAGTCGGGAGCCCGCCGGGGAGACCCAGTACTTC,CASSREPAGETQYF,NA,14,TRBJ2-5,TRBV10-1,NA
TGTGCCAGCAGTAACCGACAGGGGGCTAGCGACGAGCAGTACTTC,CASSNRQGASDEQYF,TRBD1,15,TRBJ2-7,TRBV6-5,NA
TGTGCCAGCAGCTTAGATGGGACAGGGGAATATGAAAAACTGTTTTTT,CASSLDGTGEYEKLFF,TRBD1,16,TRBJ1-4,TRBV11-2,NA
TGTGCCAGCAGCTTGGACGGCTATGGCTACACCTTC,CASSLDGYGYTF,NA,12,TRBJ1-2,TRBV5-4,NA
TGTGCCAGCAGCTATCAGACAGCCCATAATTCACCCCTCCACTTT,CASSYQTAHNSPLHF,NA,15,TRBJ1-6,TRBV27,NA
TGCAGCGTTTTTTCAGGGACGGCTTTCTTT,CSVFSGTAFF,NA,10,TRBJ1-1,TRBV29-1,NA
TGTGCCAGTAGTGGCCAAAAGTGGGAGACCCAGTACTTC,CASSGQKWETQYF,NA,13,TRBJ2-5,TRBV19,NA
TGTGCCAGCAGTGAGGGACAGGATTATGGCTACACCTTC,CASSEGQDYGYTF,TRBD1,13,TRBJ1-2,TRBV2,NA
TGTGCCAGCAGCTTAGGACAGGGAAAGACCCAGTACTTC,CASSLGQGKTQYF,TRBD1,13,TRBJ2-5,TRBV7-3,few
TGCAGCGTCTGGATGAGGGGGAACACCGGGGAGCTGTTTTTT,CSVWMRGNTGELFF,NA,14,TRBJ2-2,TRBV29-1,NA
TGTGCCAGCAGTGAAGGAACAGGGGCTAGCTATGGCTACACCTTC,CASSEGTGASYGYTF,TRBD1,15,TRBJ1-2,TRBV25-1,NA
TGTGCCATCAGGACAGGGAGGACTGGGGGGGATACGCAGTATTTT,CAIRTGRTGGDTQYF,NA,15,TRBJ2-3,TRBV10-3,NA
TGTGCCAGCGGCACCTCCCTCGGGGAGCAGTACTTC,CASGTSLGEQYF,NA,12,TRBJ2-7,TRBV28,NA
TGTGCCAGCAGCGTCCTCCCCCGGGATACGCAGTATTTT,CASSVLPRDTQYF,NA,13,TRBJ2-3,TRBV9,once
TGCGCCAGCAGCCCCACCCTGGGAGGGACATCAGGGGCCAACGTCCTGACTTTC,CASSPTLGGTSGANVLTF,NA,18,TRBJ2-6,TRBV4-3,NA
TGTGCCAGCTCACCACCAGGGGGCGCCGGCTATGGCTACACCTTC,CASSPPGGAGYGYTF,TRBD1,15,TRBJ1-2,TRBV18,NA
TGCGCCAGCAGCTTGATGCCTGAGTCTGAAGCTTTCTTT,CASSLMPESEAFF,NA,13,TRBJ1-1,TRBV5-1,NA
TGCGCCAGCAGCCAAGATCGGTGGGGGGAAAAACTGTTTTTT,CASSQDRWGEKLFF,NA,14,TRBJ1-4,TRBV4-3,NA
TGTGCCACCAGGGGCGGGGGGAACTACGAGCAGTACTTC,CATRGGGNYEQYF,TRBD2,13,TRBJ2-7,TRBV10-3,NA
TGTGCCAGTAGCCACAGGGGGAATCAGCCCCAGCATTTT,CASSHRGNQPQHF,TRBD1,13,TRBJ1-5,TRBV19,once
TGTGCCAGCAGTGACCTCCGGGACAGGTTGAACACTGAAGCTTTCTTT,CASSDLRDRLNTEAFF,TRBD1,16,TRBJ1-1,TRBV6-1,NA
TGTGCCAGCAGGTGGGCAGCTAATGAGCAGTTCTTC,CASRWAANEQFF,NA,12,TRBJ2-1,TRBV6-5,NA
TGTGCCAGCAGCCCCGAGGCGGTGGGCAGATTATCCGGAAACACCATATATTTT,CASSPEAVGRLSGNTIYF,NA,18,TRBJ1-3,TRBV7-8,NA
TGCGCCAGCAGCCAAGAGGGGAAGAGGACTAATGAAAAACTGTTTTTT,CASSQEGKRTNEKLFF,NA,16,TRBJ1-4,TRBV4-1,NA
TGCGCCAGCAGCCCGGCCGGGACTAGGGGCGAGCAGTACTTC,CASSPAGTRGEQYF,TRBD2,14,TRBJ2-7,TRBV5-1,NA
TGTGCCAGCAGCTTGAACGGGGGCAACACTGAAGCTTTCTTT,CASSLNGGNTEAFF,NA,14,TRBJ1-1,TRBV5-5,NA
TGTGCCACCAGTGAGGAAGGCAGGGAGCAGTTCTTC,CATSEEGREQFF,NA,12,TRBJ2-1,TRBV24-1,once
TGTGCCAGCAGTCGACTGCACTATAATTCACCCCTCCACTTT,CASSRLHYNSPLHF,NA,14,TRBJ1-6,TRBV28,NA